The sequence of this TCR beta chain was determined in a study of T cells in localized non-small cell lung cancer. Data came from immunoSEQ multiplex PCR; TCRdb stores just in-frame clones and leaves some out. The sample contains around 140,000 clones, 89% of which appear only once. As regards this clone: What it recognizes is unknown.

Overall study results and limits: Blood T cell density predicted longer survival; adjacent-lung clonality, shorter. The study detected a median 57 of the top 100 tumor clones in adjacent lung.

Germline V gene lookup returns CDR1 GTSNPN and CDR2 SVGIG (reference sequence). The junction had 10 bases not matched to a gene; V was cut back by 2 bases and J by 7 bases. The CDR3 is 15 residues long. The source material was peripheral blood, sampled before any cancer treatment. The receptor was isolated from a female donor at least 60 years old with stage I lung adenocarcinoma. The chain links TRBV30 to TRBJ1-4; TRBD1 matches 7 bases. The CDR3 nucleotides are TGTGCCTGGAGTACAAAAGGGGGCATTGGTGAAAAACTGTTTTTT. This translates into CAWSTKGGIGEKLFF.